This TCR beta chain was sequenced for a study of blood T cells in healthy people across ages (dated by TCRdb to the mid-2010s). For the study in its entirety: Template switching captured roughly one uniquely barcoded TCR beta cDNA molecule per two T cells in model experiments. The study measured age-related changes in TCR beta repertoire diversity using deep sequencing normalized with unique cDNA molecular identifiers. Four age groups were formed from the donors: young (average approximately 15 years), middle-aged (approximately 41), aged (roughly 59) and long-lived (approximately 80). To avoid experimental bias, donors of different ages were distributed randomly across sequencing lanes. Using the same blood draw, the study looked at two additional independent replicas of 1 million unique cDNA reads for two donors, one aged 18 to 29 and the other aged 80 or older. Broad study findings and their caveats: As age increased, observed TCR beta diversity per million T cells dropped in a roughly linear way, and a significant reduction was already evident by age 40. Donor CMV infection status was unknown, potentially confounding age-related changes in expanded clonotypes. Since profiling was done on bulk unsorted PBMCs, naive and antigen-experienced compartments could not be conclusively compared. There was a strong correlation between observed TCR beta diversity and the percentage of naive T cells measured by flow cytometry. Estimates of total diversity from one million sequenced T cells were regarded as lower bounds and underestimates. Compared with the aged group, the long-lived group had more naive CD4+ T cells, fewer expanded clones and increased TCR diversity, suggesting age selection.

The roughly 38 donors, aged 6 to 90 years, were systemically healthy Caucasian individuals from Russia. About 10 milliliters of peripheral blood were collected from each donor into EDTA-treated Vacutainer tubes. Ficoll-Paque density-gradient centrifugation was used to isolate PBMCs, with at least 7 million obtained per sample. Total RNA was extracted from PBMCs with Trizol reagent, with at least 6 micrograms obtained per sample. The percentages of naive CD45RAhigh/CD27high T cells were determined by flow cytometry on a PBMC aliquot from every donor. The CDR1 and CDR2 encoded by the germline V gene are SGDLS and YYNGEE. Its CDR3 holds 18 amino acids, cysteine through phenylalanine. Here the CDR3 DNA is all that survives: 54 bases in frame from base 1. The library was generated by 5' RACE. The sequencer was an Illumina HiSeq 2500. The second PCR ran for roughly 6 to 11 cycles and used a J-beta primer mix along with a sample-barcoded 5' primer. A template-switch 5' adaptor carrying 12 random nucleotides introduced a unique molecular identifier onto each TCR beta cDNA molecule. Each sample yielded at least 2.5 million CDR3-containing paired-end reads. All of the RNA was converted into first-strand cDNA using the Mint cDNA synthesis kit, with a TRBC-specific oligonucleotide serving as the primer. Following uracil-DNA glycosylase treatment, a first 18-cycle PCR with universal primers M1SS and BC2_uni_R was performed on all cDNA. Per the original workflow: Normalization of each sample was performed by random selection of 1 million high-quality reads, each carrying a distinct molecular identifier. Instead of being binned into consensus sequences, reads that shared molecular identifiers were thrown out. CDR3 identification, clonotype clustering and error correction used MiTCR with a Q25 quality threshold and the strictest error-elimination algorithm. A nonparametric unseen species model with Euler transformation was used to estimate a lower bound on total TCR beta diversity. In-frame beta chains were kept once TCRdb had trimmed the public reads at Q25 with fastp and called clones with MiXCR. Identical CDR3 protein sequences are pooled into one entry, listed with their most common genes and DNA. TCRdb, not the original authors, processed these V and J calls. A total of approximately 800,000 distinct CDR3 sequences appear in this sample, 56% of them only once. Clones ranked in the top ten supply roughly 25% of the sample.

To note about this clonotype: The antigen it recognizes is unknown. Per-base quality was not reported, and no clone a single base away is much larger than it.

The sequenced sample consisted of blood. The TCR originated in a man aged 40-49 years in good health. The chain links TRBV9 with TRBJ2-4, and TRBD1 aligns with 9 junction nucleotides. Gene TRBJ2-7 matches the end of the DNA better, so the J call may be wrong. The sequence in DNA is TGTGCCAGCAGCGTATCAATAGGGCCGGGACAGGGATCTAACGAGCAGTACTTC. It is translated as CASSVSIGPGQGSNEQYF.